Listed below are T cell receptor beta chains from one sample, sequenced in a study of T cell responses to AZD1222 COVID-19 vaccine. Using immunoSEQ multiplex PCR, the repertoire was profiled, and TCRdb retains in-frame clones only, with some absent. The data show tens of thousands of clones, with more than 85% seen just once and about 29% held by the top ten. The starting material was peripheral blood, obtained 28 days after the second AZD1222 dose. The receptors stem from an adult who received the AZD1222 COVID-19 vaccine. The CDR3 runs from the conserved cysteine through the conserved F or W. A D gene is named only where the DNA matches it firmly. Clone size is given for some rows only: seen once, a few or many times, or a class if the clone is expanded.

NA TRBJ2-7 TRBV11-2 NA CASSSFYEQYF TGTGCCAGCAGCTCCTTCTACGAGCAGTACTTC
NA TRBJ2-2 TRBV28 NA CASRADLNTGELFF TGTGCCAGCAGGGCGGACCTCAACACCGGGGAGCTGTTTTTT
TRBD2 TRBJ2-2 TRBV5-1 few CASSLGGRDTGELFF TGCGCCAGCAGCTTGGGAGGGAGGGACACCGGGGAGCTGTTTTTT
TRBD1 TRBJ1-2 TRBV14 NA CASSPPTGTGGGYTF TGTGCCAGCAGCCCACCTACCGGGACAGGTGGCGGCTACACCTTC
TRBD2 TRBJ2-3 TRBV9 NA CASSVGPRGEREARDTQYF TGTGCCAGCAGCGTAGGACCCCGGGGGGAGCGGGAGGCTCGCGATACGCAGTATTTT
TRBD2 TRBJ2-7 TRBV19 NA CASSIIPGTSGSTSYEQYF TGTGCCAGTAGCATCATACCCGGGACTAGCGGGAGCACCTCCTACGAGCAGTACTTC
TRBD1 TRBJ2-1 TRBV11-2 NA CASRKTGGEGNEQFF TGTGCCAGCAGAAAGACAGGGGGCGAGGGCAATGAGCAGTTCTTC
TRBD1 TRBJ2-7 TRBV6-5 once CASSRDSSLEQYF TGTGCCAGCAGCCGGGACAGTAGCCTCGAGCAGTACTTC
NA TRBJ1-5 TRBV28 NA CASSLGVSFWQPQHF TGTGCCAGCAGTTTAGGAGTATCTTTTTGGCAGCCCCAGCATTTT
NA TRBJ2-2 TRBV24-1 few CATSEMGTGELFF TGTGCCACCAGTGAGATGGGCACCGGGGAGCTGTTTTTT
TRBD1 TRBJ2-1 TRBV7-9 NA CAGRQGAQNEQFF TGTGCCGGACGACAGGGGGCGCAGAATGAGCAGTTCTTC
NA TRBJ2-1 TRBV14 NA CASSQAGRDEQFF TGTGCCAGCAGCCAAGCAGGGCGGGATGAGCAGTTCTTC
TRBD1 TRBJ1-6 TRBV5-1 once CASSLEGADSPLHF TGCGCCAGCAGCTTGGAGGGGGCGGACTCACCCCTCCACTTT
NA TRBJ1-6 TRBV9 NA CASSVGGGIDSPLHF TGTGCCAGCAGCGTAGGTGGGGGGATCGATTCACCCCTCCACTTT
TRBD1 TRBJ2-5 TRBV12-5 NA CASGQGTVQETQYF TGTGCTAGTGGCCAAGGGACAGTCCAAGAGACCCAGTACTTC
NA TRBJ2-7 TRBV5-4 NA CASSPGTQSSYEQYF TGTGCCAGCAGCCCCGGGACACAGAGCTCCTACGAGCAGTACTTC
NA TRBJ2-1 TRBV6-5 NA CASSYSVRSNEQFF TGTGCCAGCAGTTACTCGGTCAGAAGCAATGAGCAGTTCTTC
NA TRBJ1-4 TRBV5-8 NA CASSLYLRAEKLFF TGTGCCAGCAGCTTGTATTTGAGGGCCGAAAAACTGTTTTTT